The following is a T cell receptor beta chain sequence with its context. In this sample, this clone turned up a few times. No antigen is known for it. A junction boundary mismatches the germline segment, possibly from a read error. This entry comes from a study of blood T cell repertoires in COVID-19 (TCRdb year 2020). Describing the broader study: Collaborator samples came from the United States, Italy and Spain and covered acute and convalescent phases of COVID-19. The prospective study material was composed of cDNA or gDNA derived from T cells, B-cell-depleted T cells, or PBMCs. Deeply sampled blood TCRbeta repertoires from subjects exposed to, actively infected with, or recovered from COVID-19 were included in the dataset. A freely available public database, intended as a resource for researchers studying the immune response to SARS-CoV-2, is where the repertoires were released. The samples were drawn from the first 160 participants of the ongoing ImmuneRACE study and from over a thousand subjects provided by 6 global collaborators. A de-identified subject ID, COVID-19 status, age in years and sex were almost always included in the sample metadata. Where available, HLA class I and class II types were obtained from metadata supplied by the sample provider rather than from assay-based typing.

Whole blood was collected in K2EDTA tubes by collaborating institutions according to the institutions' own protocols. For TCRbeta analysis, collaborators shipped samples as frozen whole blood, isolated PBMCs, or DNA extracted from either of those sample types. The immunoSEQ Assay, a bias-controlled multiplex PCR, was used to amplify TCRbeta CDR3 regions from genomic DNA. On the study's bioinformatics: Nucleated cell counts per sample were estimated from amplification of reference gene primers within the assay. To quantify the absolute abundance of each unique TCRbeta CDR3 rearrangement, sequence reads were collapsed and filtered. For each sample, productive Simpson clonality was calculated as the square root of Simpson's diversity index across productive rearrangements. TCRdb's version of the immuneACCESS table is confined to in-frame rearrangements and falls short of the full clone set. An unresolved V gene accounts for under half of the shortfall where checked; the remainder is of unknown origin. Clonal size and the V and J genes are those of that table, whereas D and trimming came from the DNA. The table for this sample lists approximately 100,000 clones; less than 85% of them were counted only once. The ten largest clones capture 13% to 15% of the sample.

There are 15 amino acids in the CDR3, from cysteine to phenylalanine inclusive. Only the CDR3 part of the read is kept: 45 bases, read in frame from the first base. Taken from the germline V gene, the CDR1 and CDR2 loops are SGHRS and YFSETQ. Study-wide conclusions, independent of this receptor: Clinical and demographic metadata were provided uncurated, with the amount varying by source and participant.

This TCR came from a woman aged 55-69 years with acute or convalescent COVID-19. The sequencing input was peripheral blood. The chain is made from TRBV5-1 and TRBJ2-7, with TRBD2 tentatively as D gene (6 bases match). The nucleotides are TGCGCCAGCAGATTGGACCCGGGAGTAACCTACGAGCAGTACTTC. It specifies CASRLDPGVTYEQYF. The full variable domain, completed from the reference TRBV5-1 and TRBJ2-7 proteins outside the CDR3, reads KAGVTQTPRYLIKTRGQQVTLSCSPISGHRSVSWYQQTPGQGLQFLFEYFSETQRNKGNFPGRFSGRQFSNSRSEMNVSTLELGDSALYLCASRLDPGVTYEQYFGPGTRLTVT.